The 20 T cell receptor beta chains below were found in one sample sequenced in a study of CD8 T cells in Susac syndrome. Random hexamers were used to reverse transcribe an amount of roughly 0.45 to 1 ug RNA. A single record per CDR3 protein comes from TCRdb applying MiXCR to the immunoSEQ multiplex PCR reads. The repertoire holds 150,000 or so distinct CDR3 sequences, with approximately 95% as singletons. The sample consisted of CD4+ T cells from PBMCs. These receptors all come from a human donor with Susac syndrome.

CDR3 nucleotides: TGTGCCAGCAGTTTTGAGTACGAGCAGTACTTC. Translated, it gives CASSFEYEQYF. The V and J genes are TRBV28 and TRBJ2-7; no definite D call. In germline, CDR1 is MDHEN, CDR2 SYDVKM. Trimming removed 3 bases at V and 4 bases at J, with 4 bases between. This CDR3 is 11 amino acids long. Looking up the rest from reference TRBV28 and TRBJ2-7 gives the full variable domain: DVKVTQSSRYLVKRTGEKVFLECVQDMDHENMFWYRQDPGLGLRLIYFSYDVKMKEKGDIPEGYSVSREKKERFSLILESASTNQTSMYLCASSFEYEQYFGPGTRLTVT.

The chain employs TRBV6-1 and TRBJ2-7, with D possibly being TRBD2 (6 bases). Germline V gives CDR1 MNHNS, CDR2 SASEGT. This CDR3 has 18 residues. The V and J ends lost 6 bases and 0 bases respectively, with 24 bases between them. The CDR3 protein is CASRAAPGVGSNSYEQYF. The CDR3 nucleotides are TGTGCCAGCAGAGCCGCTCCGGGGGTGGGGAGTAACTCCTACGAGCAGTACTTC.

The gene calls are TRBV5-6 and TRBJ2-1, with unresolved D. The V end was cut by 0 bases, the J end by 8 bases, with 6 bases between. The CDR3 loop spans 12 amino acids. Looked up from germline, CDR1 is SGHDT and CDR2 is YYEEEE. CDR3 in DNA: TGTGCCAGCAGCTTGGTTCCGGATGAGCAGTTCTTC. This codes for CASSLVPDEQFF.

This clonotype was detected only once. Written as DNA, the CDR3 is TGTGCCAGCAGTGTGGTCGCCACCACAGATACGCAGTATTTT. Translation: CASSVVATTDTQYF. V and J are TRBV2 and TRBJ2-3, with unresolved D. V lost 4 bases to trimming and J lost 2 bases, with 10 bases between them. The CDR3 is made up of 14 amino acids. Germline lookup yields CDR1 SNHLY and CDR2 FYNNEI.

CDR3 sequence (DNA): TGCGCCAGCAGACCCGGGACAGGGAGGTACGAGCAGTACTTC. Amino acids: CASRPGTGRYEQYF. V is TRBV5-1 and J is TRBJ2-7; 9 bases align to TRBD1. Trimming at V came to 5 bases and at J to 4 bases, leaving 7 bases not matched to a gene. The CDR3 is 14 amino acids. The V gene's germline CDR1 is SGHRS and CDR2 YFSETQ. The whole variable domain, remainder taken from reference TRBV5-1 and TRBJ2-7, is KAGVTQTPRYLIKTRGQQVTLSCSPISGHRSVSWYQQTPGQGLQFLFEYFSETQRNKGNFPGRFSGRQFSNSRSEMNVSTLELGDSALYLCASRPGTGRYEQYFGPGTRLTVT.

The J gene is TRBJ1-2, the V gene TRBV4-1; D is unresolved. Between the trimmed V and J ends, which lost 0 bases and 7 bases, there was a span of 15 bases. Per germline, CDR1 MGHRA and CDR2 YSYEKL. The CDR3 totals 15 residues. The CDR3 spells CASSQDPAGDRGYTF. The CDR3 nucleotides are TGCGCCAGCAGCCAAGACCCGGCGGGAGATCGTGGCTACACCTTC.

The chain links TRBV20-1 to TRBJ2-7, with D unclear. The CDR3 covers 15 residues. Germline values: CDR1 DFQATT, CDR2 SNEGSKA (reference sequence). Trimming left V 2 bases short and J 0 bases short, with 14 bases between. The CDR3 region has the DNA TGCAGTGCTAGACCGCTTGCGATCTACTCCTACGAGCAGTACTTC. It yields the protein CSARPLAIYSYEQYF.

V and J are TRBV7-2 and TRBJ2-7; D gene uncertain. Per the germline V gene, CDR1 is SGHTA and CDR2 is FQGNSA. The CDR3 covers 13 residues. The V end lost 0 bases, the J end lost 3 bases, and 6 bases lay between the germline ends. CDR3: CASSLAKVYEQYF. Here the CDR3 DNA reads TGTGCCAGCAGCTTAGCGAAGGTCTACGAGCAGTACTTC.

The chain is built from TRBV3-1 and TRBJ2-1; D is possibly TRBD2 (6 bases). V lost 3 bases and J lost 12, with 12 bases in between. This CDR3 is 12 amino acids long. CDR1 and CDR2 (germline): LGHDT, YNNKEL (reference sequence). The CDR3 nucleotides read TGTGCCAGCAGCCACAGGACGCGGGGGCAGTTCTTC. It encodes CASSHRTRGQFF.

This clonotype was counted once. The V gene is TRBV6-5, the J gene TRBJ2-5; 14 positions match TRBD2. The CDR3 spans 16 residues. After removal of 2 bases from V and 2 bases from J, the junction contained 1 base not matched to a gene. Germline CDR1 and CDR2: MNHEY and SVGAGI. CDR3 nucleotide sequence: TGTGCCAGCAGTTACCGGACTAGCGGGAGGCAAGAGACCCAGTACTTC. This sequence encodes CASSYRTSGRQETQYF.

The chain combines TRBV9 with TRBJ2-7; the D gene is possibly TRBD1 (6 bases). The ends were cut back, 0 bases at V and 6 bases at J, with 13 bases in the middle. The CDR3 loop spans 14 amino acids. CDR1 and CDR2 (germline): SGDLS, YYNGEE. CDR3 region: CASSVVGQGSEQYF. The CDR3 bases are TGTGCCAGCAGCGTAGTAGGGCAGGGGAGCGAGCAGTACTTC.

The genes are TRBV4-1 and TRBJ2-4, with D uncertain. Trimming removed 2 bases from V and 9 bases from J, with 17 bases in between. The CDR3 extends over 15 amino acids. CDR1 is MGHRA and CDR2 is YSYEKL in the germline V gene. CDR3 residues: CASSQPGPPSPIQYF. The CDR3 coding sequence is TGCGCCAGCAGCCAACCGGGCCCACCCTCTCCCATTCAGTACTTC.

V gene TRBV4-1 combines with J gene TRBJ2-1; 13 nucleotides line up with TRBD2. The junction had 8 bases not matched to a gene; V was cut back by 5 bases and J by 1 base. CDR3 length: 18 amino acids. Germline CDR1 and CDR2: MGHRA and YSYEKL. CDR3 amino acids: CASSLGLAGTGSYNEQFF. DNA for the CDR3: TGCGCCAGCAGCTTGGGACTAGCGGGAACTGGGTCCTACAATGAGCAGTTCTTC.

The sample holds one count of this clonotype. V and J are TRBV9 and TRBJ1-1; the D gene is possibly TRBD1 (5 bases). Looked up from germline, CDR1 is SGDLS and CDR2 is YYNGEE. Trimming pared 2 bases from V and 3 bases from J, leaving 14 bases between. The CDR3 totals 15 residues. The CDR3 DNA reads TGTGCCAGCAGCGTGGGGCGTAAAGGGGACACTGAAGCTTTCTTT. Translating gives CASSVGRKGDTEAFF.

The chain links TRBV7-9 to TRBJ2-5; D is ambiguous. The germline V and J ends were trimmed by 6 bases and 4 bases, with 9 bases remaining between them. The germline V gene encodes CDR1 SEHNR and CDR2 FQNEAQ (reference sequence). The CDR3 length is 12 residues. This CDR3 reads CASSRAPETQYF. The CDR3 DNA reads as TGTGCCAGCAGTCGCGCACCAGAGACCCAGTACTTC. Full variable domain (outside the CDR3, taken from reference TRBV7-9 and TRBJ2-5): DTGVSQNPRHKITKRGQNVTFRCDPISEHNRLYWYRQTLGQGPEFLTYFQNEAQLEKSRLLSDRFSAERPKGSFSTLEIQRTEQGDSAMYLCASSRAPETQYFGPGTRLLVL.

This clonotype was seen once. V gene TRBV23-1 combines with J gene TRBJ1-1; a weak D match, TRBD1 (5 bases). TRBV23-1 is designated an ORF whose function remains uncertain. This CDR3 region has 14 residues. Trimming took 2 bases from V and 3 from J, leaving 10 bases between them. Here the CDR3 DNA reads TGCGCCAGCAGTCAAAGGGGATACGACACTGAAGCTTTCTTT. Protein product: CASSQRGYDTEAFF.

The chain links TRBV18 to TRBJ1-1; D unresolved. This CDR3 contains 14 residues. The germline V and J ends were trimmed by 4 bases and 0 bases, with 9 bases remaining between them. CDR1 and CDR2 (germline): KGHSH, LQKENI. The CDR3 loop is CASSREGMNTEAFF. CDR3 DNA sequence: TGTGCCAGCTCACGAGAGGGAATGAACACTGAAGCTTTCTTT. The variable domain in full, with the rest retrieved from reference TRBV18 and TRBJ1-1, is NAGVMQNPRHLVRRRGQEARLRCSPMKGHSHVYWYRQLPEEGLKFMVYLQKENIIDESGMPKERFSAEFPKEGPSILRIQQVVRGDSAAYFCASSREGMNTEAFFGQGTRLTVV.

This rearrangement joins TRBV20-1 to TRBJ2-7; a weak D match, TRBD1 (6 bases). Germline-derived CDR1 and CDR2 are DFQATT and SNEGSKA (reference sequence). The CDR3 is 12 amino acids. V was pared by 5 bases and J by 5 bases, with 13 bases between. The CDR3: CSAGKQGDEQYF. The CDR3 nucleotides are TGCAGTGCTGGTAAACAGGGAGACGAGCAGTACTTC.

The rearrangement links TRBV12-3 or TRBV12-4 to TRBJ1-1; 11 nucleotides match TRBD1. The CDR3 is made up of 13 amino acids. The ends lost 1 base at V and 10 bases at J; junction bases unmatched: 2. CDR3 nucleotide sequence: TGTGCCAGCAGTTTAGGGGGACAGGGGGGAGCTTTCTTT. Translated: CASSLGGQGGAFF.

This chain uses TRBV19 with TRBJ2-7; the match to TRBD2 covers 7 bases. Germline CDR1 and CDR2: LNHDA and SQIVND (reference sequence). This CDR3 spans 16 amino acids. J gave up 6 bases and V 0 bases, and 11 bases lay outside the gene matches. The CDR3 sequence is CASSIDPRGSLIEQYF. CDR3 DNA sequence: TGTGCCAGTAGTATAGATCCGCGCGGGAGTCTTATCGAGCAGTACTTC. The whole variable domain, filled in from reference TRBV19 and TRBJ2-7, reads DGGITQSPKYLFRKEGQNVTLSCEQNLNHDAMYWYRQDPGQGLRLIYYSQIVNDFQKGDIAEGYSVSREKKESFPLTVTSAQKNPTAFYLCASSIDPRGSLIEQYFGPGTRLTVT.